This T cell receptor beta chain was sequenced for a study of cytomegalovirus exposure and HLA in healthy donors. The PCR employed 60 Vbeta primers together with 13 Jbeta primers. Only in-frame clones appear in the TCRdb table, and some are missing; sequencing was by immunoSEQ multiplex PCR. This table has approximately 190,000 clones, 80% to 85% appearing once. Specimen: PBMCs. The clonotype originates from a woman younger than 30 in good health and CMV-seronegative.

CDR3 in amino acids: CASSWSSGVYNEQFF. The DNA of the CDR3 is TGTGCCAGCAGTTGGAGTAGCGGGGTGTACAATGAGCAGTTCTTC. The V call is TRBV25-1, the J call TRBJ2-1; 8 nucleotides line up with TRBD2. V shed 5 bases, J shed 4 bases, and the junction held 7 bases outside the gene matches. Germline values: CDR1 MGHDK, CDR2 SYGVNS. CDR3 length equals 15 residues. Together with reference TRBV25-1 and TRBJ2-1, the CDR3 gives the full variable domain: EADIYQTPRYLVIGTGKKITLECSQTMGHDKMYWYQQDPGMELHLIHYSYGVNSTEKGDLSSESTVSRIRTEHFPLTLESARPSHTSQYLCASSWSSGVYNEQFFGPGTRLTVL.